This T cell receptor (beta chain) was documented in a study of T-cell memory formation after mild COVID-19. General study points: Most CD4+ clones that shrank were in CM and EM, while CD8+ ones turned up in EMRA.

Comments on this clonotype: Its antigen is currently unknown.

TCRdb re-called the 5' RACE reads with MiXCR, one entry per CDR3 protein. The profile shows roughly 110,000 distinct CDR3 sequences, 9.5% to 15% of them singletons. The sequence derives from an adult woman who had mild COVID-19 (a few samples of this study predate the infection). Cell type and time point are not known. Sequences were obtained from PBMCs or a T cell subset sorted from them (not recorded which).

The CDR3 DNA follows: TGTGCCAGCAGCTTAGTCAGCGGGGCTCTCCTAACCTACGAGCAGTACTTC. It translates to CASSLVSGALLTYEQYF. This rearrangement joins TRBV11-2 to TRBJ2-7; 7 positions match TRBD2. Germline V gives CDR1 SGHAT, CDR2 FQNNGV. The CDR3 covers 17 residues. V was pared by 1 base and J by 2 bases, with 11 bases of the junction left unmatched.